The 5 T cell receptor beta chains below all came from one sample that was sequenced in a study of T cell changes during pregnancy in multiple sclerosis. The data were produced by immunoSEQ multiplex PCR, yet TCRdb's version contains in-frame clones alone and is incomplete. This sample has tens of thousands of clones, with about 94% found just once. Sequencing used peripheral blood, obtained in the third trimester of pregnancy. These receptors were collected from a female donor with multiple sclerosis, enrolled in a pregnancy study.

This rearrangement joins TRBV9 to TRBJ2-3; a possible D gene is TRBD1 (6 bases). CDR3 size: 16 residues. Per germline, CDR1 SGDLS and CDR2 YYNGEE. Trimming pared 4 bases from V and 1 base from J, leaving 16 bases between. This CDR3 is CASSSGTTLGTDTQYF. CDR3 nucleotides: TGTGCCAGCAGCTCAGGGACAACCCTTGGCACAGATACGCAGTATTTT. Full variable domain (missing parts from reference TRBV9 and TRBJ2-3): DSGVTQTPKHLITATGQRVTLRCSPRSGDLSVYWYQQSLDQGLQFLIQYYNGEERAKGNILERFSAQQFPDLHSELNLSSLELGDSALYFCASSSGTTLGTDTQYFGPGTRLTVL.

This chain links TRBV19 with TRBJ2-3; 8 positions match TRBD1. J was trimmed by 3 bases and V by 4 bases; bases with no gene match: 3. The length of the CDR3 is 14 residues. CDR1 LNHDA and CDR2 SQIVND come from the germline V gene (reference sequence). CDR3 sequence (DNA): TGTGCCAGTAGTACCACAGGGGGGACAGATACGCAGTATTTT. This gives the protein CASSTTGGTDTQYF.

The chain recombines TRBV4-1 with TRBJ2-7, with TRBD1 identical over 9 bases. Unmatched junction bases numbered 19, after V lost 11 bases and J lost 5 bases. Germline V gene data show CDR1 as MGHRA and CDR2 as YSYEKL. The CDR3 has 16 amino acids. CDR3 sequence: CALRGGTGLVCHEQYF. CDR3 DNA: TGCGCCTTAAGAGGCGGGACAGGGCTTGTTTGCCACGAGCAGTACTTC.

The chain combines TRBV19 with TRBJ1-5, with 7 bases aligning to TRBD1. Germline trimming cut 8 bases from V and 3 bases from J; bases unmatched to any gene: 4. Germline V gene sequence: CDR1 LNHDA, CDR2 SQIVND (reference sequence). The CDR3 runs 13 residues. The CDR3 DNA reads as TGTGCCAGTTGGGACAGAGACAATCAGCCCCAGCATTTT. Protein: CASWDRDNQPQHF.

This chain uses TRBV4-1 with TRBJ2-3; the match to TRBD1 covers 10 bases. Unmatched junction bases numbered 6, after V lost 5 bases and J lost 4 bases. Germline CDR1 reads MGHRA; CDR2 reads YSYEKL. The CDR3 has 15 residues. This CDR3 is CASSARTGGADTQYF. The CDR3 nucleotides are TGCGCCAGCAGCGCCCGGACAGGGGGGGCAGATACGCAGTATTTT.